The text below deals with one T cell receptor (beta chain). The entry originates in a study of early stage breast cancer tumors. CDR3 length equals 14 residues. Germline-derived CDR1 and CDR2 are SGHAT and FQDESV (reference sequence). V was trimmed by 5 bases and J by 5 bases, leaving 14 bases between them. Sequenced by immunoSEQ multiplex PCR; TCRdb stores in-frame clones only, minus some. The repertoire consists of roughly 53,000 clones, with around nine tenths occurring once and the leading ten covering 4.5% to 5%. J is TRBJ2-3 and V is TRBV11-1; unclear D gene. Sample: blood. This TCR derives from a person between 65 and 79 years old with breast cancer. The CDR3 loop is CASSRSDSGDTQYF. The CDR3 region has the DNA TGTGCCAGCAGCCGAAGCGATTCGGGAGATACGCAGTATTTT.